Each of the 5 T cell receptor beta chains below was sequenced from the same sample in a study of cytomegalovirus exposure and HLA in healthy donors. TCRdb's copy holds only in-frame clones and misses some; the assay was immunoSEQ multiplex PCR. The table has 120,000 to 150,000 clones, about nine tenths seen once. The sequencing sample was made of PBMCs. The source is a man between 18 and 35 years old in good health and CMV-seronegative.

The gene calls are TRBV6-5 and TRBJ2-7; 8 bases align to TRBD2. CDR1 is MNHEY and CDR2 is SVGAGI in the germline V gene. With 4 bases clipped from V and 6 bases from J, the junction kept 11 bases outside the gene matches. This CDR3 spans 15 amino acids. CDR3: CASSSRRGGRSEQYF. The CDR3 DNA reads as TGTGCCAGCAGTTCCCGCCGCGGCGGGAGGAGCGAGCAGTACTTC.

This clone was detected a few times. This sequence joins TRBV27 and TRBJ1-2; a possible D gene is TRBD1 (6 bases). Looked up from germline, CDR1 is MNHEY and CDR2 is SMNVEV (reference sequence). Trimming removed 4 bases at V and 7 bases at J, with 10 bases between. This CDR3 comprises 12 residues. The CDR3 loop reads CASSSDRVGYTF. Here the CDR3 DNA reads TGTGCCAGCAGTTCGGACAGAGTTGGCTACACCTTC.

J is TRBJ1-5 and V is TRBV7-9; D is uncertain. The CDR3 is made up of 16 amino acids. CDR1 and CDR2 (germline): SEHNR, FQNEAQ (reference sequence). Trimming shortened V by 4 bases and J by 6 bases, and 19 bases separated the two germline ends. Here the CDR3 reads CASSSFAYGFSQPQHF. CDR3 in DNA: TGTGCCAGCAGCTCTTTCGCCTACGGTTTTAGTCAGCCCCAGCATTTT.

The gene calls are TRBV27 and TRBJ2-2; D unresolved. The CDR3 spans 13 residues. Trimming cost V 5 bases and J 7 bases, with 11 bases left between them. Looked up from germline, CDR1 is MNHEY and CDR2 is SMNVEV (reference sequence). This CDR3 is CASSLTPLGELFF. The CDR3 DNA is TGTGCCAGCAGTCTGACACCACTCGGGGAGCTGTTTTTT.

The rearrangement links TRBV15 to TRBJ2-3, with 8 bases matching TRBD2. CDR3 size: 15 residues. Trimming at V came to 0 bases and at J to 5 bases, leaving 4 bases not matched to a gene. Germline CDR1 LNHNV, CDR2 YYDKDF (reference sequence). The CDR3 nucleotides read TGTGCCACCAGCAGAGATGGTCGGGGGGGAGATACGCAGTATTTT. Residues: CATSRDGRGGDTQYF.